Below are 6 T cell receptor beta chains sequenced from a single sample in a study of breast tumors, draining lymph nodes, adjacent tissues. TCRdb re-called the multiplex PCR reads with MiXCR, one entry per CDR3 protein. The sample contains some 150,000 distinct CDR3 sequences, roughly a third of which appear only once. Samples came from axillary lymph nodes draining the breast cancer. The sequenced material came from axillary lymph node tissue. Receptors were obtained from a female donor with breast cancer. Some clones in this sample may be carry-over from other donors' samples.

The J gene is TRBJ2-7, the V gene TRBV28, with 12 bases that match TRBD2. The CDR3 runs to 15 residues. J gave up 4 bases and V 5 bases, and 6 bases lay outside the gene matches. CDR1 and CDR2 from the germline V gene are MDHEN and SYDVKM. The CDR3 sequence is CASSPGLAGLYEQYF. The DNA of the CDR3 is TGTGCCAGCAGTCCCGGACTAGCGGGACTATACGAGCAGTACTTC.

This clonotype was recorded at least ten times. V is TRBV5-6 and J is TRBJ2-5; D may be TRBD1 (6 bases). Germline loops: CDR1 SGHDT, CDR2 YYEEEE. The CDR3 is 15 residues long. Trimming took 2 bases from V and 5 from J, leaving 16 bases between them. CDR3 in amino acids: CASSLGGPVFETQYF. The DNA for the CDR3 is TGTGCCAGCAGCTTAGGGGGACCTGTTTTCGAGACCCAGTACTTC. The full variable domain, with the rest looked up from reference TRBV5-6 and TRBJ2-5, is DAGVTQSPTHLIKTRGQQVTLRCSPKSGHDTVSWYQQALGQGPQFIFQYYEEEERQRGNFPDRFSGHQFPNYSSELNVNALLLGDSALYLCASSLGGPVFETQYFGPGTRLLVL.

This clonotype was recorded many times. V gene TRBV14 combines with J gene TRBJ1-6; possibly TRBD1 for D (5 bases). V was trimmed by 1 base and J by 14 bases, leaving 15 bases between them. The CDR3 runs 14 residues. The V gene's germline CDR1 is SGHDN and CDR2 FVKESK. The CDR3 nucleotides read TGTGCCAGCAGCCAAGGCCAAAGGGACCCCACCCTCCACTTT. Its translation: CASSQGQRDPTLHF. The variable domain in full, completed from reference TRBV14 and TRBJ1-6, reads EAGVTQFPSHSVIEKGQTVTLRCDPISGHDNLYWYRRVMGKEIKFLLHFVKESKQDESGMPNNRFLAERTGGTYSTLKVQPAELEDSGVYFCASSQGQRDPTLHFGNGTRLTVT.

This clonotype turned up a few times. The chain recombines TRBV20-1 with TRBJ1-5; D is uncertain. CDR1 and CDR2 (germline): DFQATT, SNEGSKA (reference sequence). Between the trimmed V and J ends, which lost 4 bases and 7 bases, there was a span of 14 bases. This CDR3 spans 13 amino acids. DNA of the CDR3: TGCAGTGCTAACGCGGCAGCGGGGCAGCCCCAGCATTTT. It translates to CSANAAAGQPQHF.

This chain connects TRBV28 to TRBJ2-1; TRBD1 or TRBD2 may be the D gene (6 bases each). This CDR3 spans 15 amino acids. The ends were cut back, 1 base at V and 9 bases at J, with 16 bases in the middle. CDR1 is MDHEN and CDR2 is SYDVKM in the germline V gene. The CDR3 DNA sequence: TGTGCCAGCAGTTTATTCGGGGGCCATAACAGTGAGCAGTTCTTC. Translated, it gives CASSLFGGHNSEQFF.

This clonotype was picked up many times. The CDR3 loop is CASSLFPSTDTQYF. The CDR3 bases are TGTGCCAGCAGTTTATTCCCTAGCACAGATACGCAGTATTTT. The gene calls are TRBV27 and TRBJ2-3; D gene unclear. CDR1 and CDR2 from the germline V gene are MNHEY and SMNVEV (reference sequence). The CDR3 length is 14 residues. Trimming pared 1 base from V and 0 bases from J, leaving 5 bases between.